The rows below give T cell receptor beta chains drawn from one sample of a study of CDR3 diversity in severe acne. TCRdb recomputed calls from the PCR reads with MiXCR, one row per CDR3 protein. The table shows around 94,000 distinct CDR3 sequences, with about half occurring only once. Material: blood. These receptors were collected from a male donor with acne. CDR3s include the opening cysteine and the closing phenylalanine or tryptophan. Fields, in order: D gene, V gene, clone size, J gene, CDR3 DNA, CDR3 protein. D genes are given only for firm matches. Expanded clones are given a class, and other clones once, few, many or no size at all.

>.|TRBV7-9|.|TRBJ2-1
TGTGCCAGCAGCTTAGAGGGGAGCTCCTACAATGAGCAGTTCTTC
CASSLEGSSYNEQFF
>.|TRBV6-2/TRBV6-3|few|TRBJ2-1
TGTGCCAGCAGTTACCCTTCCGGGACTCGAAAGAGGTACAATGAGCAGTTCTTC
CASSYPSGTRKRYNEQFF
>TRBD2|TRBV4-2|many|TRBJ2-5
TGTGCCAGCAGCCAAGAAGGTGGGGCTAGCGGGGCCGAGACCCAGTACTTC
CASSQEGGASGAETQYF
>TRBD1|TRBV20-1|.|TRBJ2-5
TGCAGTGCTAGTTTAGGGACAGGGAAAGAGACCCAGTACTTC
CSASLGTGKETQYF
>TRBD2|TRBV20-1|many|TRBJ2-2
TGCAGTGCTGCTAGCGGGGGGTTTTACACCGGGGAGCTGTTTTTT
CSAASGGFYTGELFF
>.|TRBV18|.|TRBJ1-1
TGTGCCAGCTCACAAAAGACGAACACTGAAGCTTTCTTT
CASSQKTNTEAFF
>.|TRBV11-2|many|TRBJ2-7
TGTGCCAGCAGCTTCGAGTGGTTAAACGAGCAGTACTTC
CASSFEWLNEQYF
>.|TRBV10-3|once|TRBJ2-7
TGTGCCATCAGCGGTGATTCCTACGAGCAGTACTTC
CAISGDSYEQYF
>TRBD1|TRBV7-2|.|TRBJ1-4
TGTGCCAGCAGTTTAGTAGGGACAGTGAAGGAAAAACTGTTTTTT
CASSLVGTVKEKLFF
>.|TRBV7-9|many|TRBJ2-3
TGTGCCAGCAGCTTTGGCCTCAGCACAGATACGCAGTATTTT
CASSFGLSTDTQYF
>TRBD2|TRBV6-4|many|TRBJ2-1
TGTGCCAGCAGTGACACTAGCGAAGGCAATGAGCAGTTCTTC
CASSDTSEGNEQFF
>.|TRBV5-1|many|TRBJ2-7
TGCGCCAGCAGCCCAGGGGAGACATCCCCTTGGGGCGAGCAGTACTTC
CASSPGETSPWGEQYF
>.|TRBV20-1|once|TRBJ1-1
TGCAGTGCTTCGACAGTAATGAACACTGAAGCTTTCTTT
CSASTVMNTEAFF
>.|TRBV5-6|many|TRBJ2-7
TGTGCCAGCAGCTTTCGGGGGCCCGCCTACGAGCAGTACTTC
CASSFRGPAYEQYF
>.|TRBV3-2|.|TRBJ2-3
TGTGCCAGCAGCCAAGTCGGTGATTCCTGGCGGGAGCCCGCAGATACGCAGTATTTT
CASSQVGDSWREPADTQYF
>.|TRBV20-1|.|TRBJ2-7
TGCAGTGCTAGAGAGCCGACGATCAACGAGCAGTACTTC
CSAREPTINEQYF
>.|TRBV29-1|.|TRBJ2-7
TGCAGCGTTGCCCTCTCGCGGAGCCCCTACGAGCAGTACTTC
CSVALSRSPYEQYF
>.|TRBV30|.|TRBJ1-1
TGTGCCCTAATTAGGAAGGCCGGCACGGTGAACACTGAAGCTTTCTTT
CALIRKAGTVNTEAFF
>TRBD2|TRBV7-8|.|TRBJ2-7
TGTGCCAGCAGCTGGGGATGGGGGGGCTACGAGCAGTACTTC
CASSWGWGGYEQYF
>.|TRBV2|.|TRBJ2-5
TGTGCCAGCAGGCAGGAGACCCAGTACTTC
CASRQETQYF
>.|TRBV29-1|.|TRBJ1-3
TGCAGCGTGACCGGGACGGCGTCCTCTGGAAACACCATATATTTT
CSVTGTASSGNTIYF
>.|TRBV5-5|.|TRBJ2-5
TGTGCCAGCAGCTTGGACCTCGGGGAGAGCACGTCGTTATGGGAGACCCAGTACTTC
CASSLDLGESTSLWETQYF
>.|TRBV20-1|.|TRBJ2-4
TGCAGTGCTAGGGGTTTAGCCAAAAACATTCAGTACTTC
CSARGLAKNIQYF
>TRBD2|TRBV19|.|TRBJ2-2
TGTGCCAGTAGTATAGGCCTAGCGGGAGCGGCCGGGGAGCTGTTTTTT
CASSIGLAGAAGELFF
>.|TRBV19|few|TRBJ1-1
TGTGCCAGTAGTAGGCCCGGAAACATGAACACTGAAGCTTTCTTT
CASSRPGNMNTEAFF
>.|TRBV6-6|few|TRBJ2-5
TGTGCCAGCAGTTACCCCCAGGGGGGGGTCCAAGAGACCCAGTACTTC
CASSYPQGGVQETQYF
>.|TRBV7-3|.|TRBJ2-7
TGTGCCAGCAGCTTGAGTCGGGAGTCCTACGAGCAGTACTTC
CASSLSRESYEQYF
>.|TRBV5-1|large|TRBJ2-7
TGCGCCAGCAGCTTGGAACAGCAGGCTAGAGCGGGCGAGCAGTACTTC
CASSLEQQARAGEQYF
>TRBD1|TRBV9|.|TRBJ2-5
TGTGCCAGCAGCTCCGGGACAGTCGAGACCCAGTACTTC
CASSSGTVETQYF
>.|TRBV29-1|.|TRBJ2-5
TGCAGCGCCAAGGTGCCCTATCTTCAAGAGACCCAGTACTTC
CSAKVPYLQETQYF
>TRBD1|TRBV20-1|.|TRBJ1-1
TGCAGTGCCCGTCCCTGTCCCGGGACAGGGACCACTGAAGCTTTCTTT
CSARPCPGTGTTEAFF
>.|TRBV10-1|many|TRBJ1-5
TGCGCCAGCCCGCCGCAGCATCAGCCCCAGCATTTT
CASPPQHQPQHF
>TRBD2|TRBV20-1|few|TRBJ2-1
TGCAGTGCTACCCACTGGGGACTAGCGGGAGGGAGGGGGTATGAGCAGTTCTTC
CSATHWGLAGGRGYEQFF
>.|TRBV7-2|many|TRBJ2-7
TGTGCCAGCAGCTTAGCCCTAAGCGGGTTTAGAACCCGAGCCTACGAGCAGTACTTC
CASSLALSGFRTRAYEQYF
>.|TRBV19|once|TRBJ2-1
TGTGTCAGTAGTGGGCCAGGGAGCAATGAGCAGTTCTTC
CVSSGPGSNEQFF
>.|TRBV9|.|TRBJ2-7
TGTGCCAGCAGCGTAGGCGTCCATATGAACTTC
CASSVGVHMNF
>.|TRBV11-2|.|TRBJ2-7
TGTGCCAGCAGCTTAAGGGGGATAGGGGACGAGCAGTACTTC
CASSLRGIGDEQYF
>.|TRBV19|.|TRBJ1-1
TGTGCCAGTAGTATATTAGGGGGGGCCACTGAAGCTTTCTTT
CASSILGGATEAFF
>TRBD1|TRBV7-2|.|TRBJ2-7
TGTGCCAGCAGCTTATCCTCAGGGGGCTACGAGCAGTACTTC
CASSLSSGGYEQYF
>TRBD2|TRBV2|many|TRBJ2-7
TGTGCCAGTAGCGGGAGTCTAACGGGCGAGCAGTACTTC
CASSGSLTGEQYF
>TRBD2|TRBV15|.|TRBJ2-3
TGTGCCACCGGCCAAGGGGGTAGCGGGAGCGGTGGGTCAGATACGCAGTATTTT
CATGQGGSGSGGSDTQYF
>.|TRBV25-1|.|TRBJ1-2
TGTGCCAGCAGTGAATATTCAGTCAACTATGGCTACACCTTC
CASSEYSVNYGYTF
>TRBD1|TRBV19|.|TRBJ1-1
TGTGCCAGTAGTCCCCCCCGGGACAGGGGGAGTACTGAAGCTTTCTTT
CASSPPRDRGSTEAFF
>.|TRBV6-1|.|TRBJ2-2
TGTGCCAGCAGTGAACTTTTACTGAACTATGGCTACACCGGGGAGCTGTTTTTT
CASSELLLNYGYTGELFF
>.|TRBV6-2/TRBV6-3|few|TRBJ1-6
TGTGCCAGCAGTTTTGGGAGGTCGGCCTATAATTCACCCCTCCACTTT
CASSFGRSAYNSPLHF
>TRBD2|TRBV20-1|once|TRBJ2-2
TGCAGTGGACTAGCGGGAACGGGCGGGGAGCTGTTTTTT
CSGLAGTGGELFF
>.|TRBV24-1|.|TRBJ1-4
TGTGCCACCAGTGACCCGGTCCTAGGGGGACTGTTTTTT
CATSDPVLGGLFF
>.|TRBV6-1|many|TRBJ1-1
TGTGCCAGCGGCCAGGGTGGAGGCGGCACTGAAGCTTTCTTT
CASGQGGGGTEAFF
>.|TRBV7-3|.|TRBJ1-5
.
CASSPKTAYNEQFFGPGESQPQHF
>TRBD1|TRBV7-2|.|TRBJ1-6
TGTGCCAGCAGCAGACAGGGGATGGGTTCACCCCTCCACTTT
CASSRQGMGSPLHF
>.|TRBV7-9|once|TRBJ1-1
TGTGCCAGCAGCTTAAGCTCGGCCCCGAACACTGAAGCTTTCTTT
CASSLSSAPNTEAFF
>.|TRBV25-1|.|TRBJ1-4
TGTGCCAGCTCTCGCGCCGGTCGTGTGCCTGAAAAACTGTTTTTT
CASSRAGRVPEKLFF
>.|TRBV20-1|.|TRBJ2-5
TGCAGTGCTAGAGATCCTTCGGGAGAAGAGACCCAGTACTTC
CSARDPSGEETQYF